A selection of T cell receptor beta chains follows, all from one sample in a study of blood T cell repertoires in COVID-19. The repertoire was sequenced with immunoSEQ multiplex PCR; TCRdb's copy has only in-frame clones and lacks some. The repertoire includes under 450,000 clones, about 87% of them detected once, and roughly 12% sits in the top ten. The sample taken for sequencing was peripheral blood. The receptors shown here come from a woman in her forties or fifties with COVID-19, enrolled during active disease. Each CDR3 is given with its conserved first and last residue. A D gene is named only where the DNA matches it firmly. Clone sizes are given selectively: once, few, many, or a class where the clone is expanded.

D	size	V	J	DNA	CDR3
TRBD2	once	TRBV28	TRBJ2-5	TGTGCCAGCAGGTTGGGGCTAGCGGGGAAGGAGACCCAGTACTTC	CASRLGLAGKETQYF
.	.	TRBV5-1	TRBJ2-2	TGCGCCAGCAGCTTGGCAGGGCGCACCGGGGAGCTGTTTTTT	CASSLAGRTGELFF
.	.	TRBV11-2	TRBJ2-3	TGTGCCAGCAGCTCCTTTGGCGGGTGGGATACGCAGTATTTT	CASSSFGGWDTQYF
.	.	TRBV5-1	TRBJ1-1	TGCGCCAGCAGCTTTTCACGGCGGGGGACTGAAGCTTTCTTT	CASSFSRRGTEAFF
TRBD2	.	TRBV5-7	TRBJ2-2	TGTGCCAGCAGCTTGCCCATAGCGGGGGGCAACACCGGGGAGCTGTTTTTT	CASSLPIAGGNTGELFF
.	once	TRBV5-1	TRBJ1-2	TGCGCCAGCTCCCAGGGCAGGGGTGGAGGCTACACCTTC	CASSQGRGGGYTF
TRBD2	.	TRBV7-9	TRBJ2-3	TGTGCCAGCAGCACCCGGACTAGCGGTACAGATACGCAGTATTTT	CASSTRTSGTDTQYF
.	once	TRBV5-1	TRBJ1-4	TGCGCCAGCAGCTTTAACCAGAATGAAAAACTGTTTTTT	CASSFNQNEKLFF
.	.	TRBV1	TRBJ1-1	TGCACCAGCAGCCAAAGGGCAGGGCTGAACACTGAAGCTTTCTTT	CTSSQRAGLNTEAFF
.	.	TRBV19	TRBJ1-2	TGTGCCAGTAATCTCAAGGGAGCGCCCTATATGGATGGCTACACCTTC	CASNLKGAPYMDGYTF
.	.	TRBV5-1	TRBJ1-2	TGCGCCAGCAGCTTGGTACTTGGAGAGAACTATGGCTACACCTTC	CASSLVLGENYGYTF
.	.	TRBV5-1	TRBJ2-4	TGCGCCAGCACTCTAGGGGGGGCCCGTGCCAAAAACATTCAGTACTTC	CASTLGGARAKNIQYF
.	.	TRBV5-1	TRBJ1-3	TGCGCCAGCAGCTCATCAACAGGGAAAGGAAACACCATATATTTT	CASSSSTGKGNTIYF
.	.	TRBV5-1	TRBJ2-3	TGCGCCAGCAGCTTGGTTCCTTCGGCGGTGTCTAGCACAGATACGCAGTATTTT	CASSLVPSAVSSTDTQYF
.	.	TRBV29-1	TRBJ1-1	TGCAGCGTTGATCCACAGGGCTCACTGGGTGGGTACACTGAAGCTTTCTTT	CSVDPQGSLGGYTEAFF
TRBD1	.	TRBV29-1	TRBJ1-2	TGCAGCGTTGGACAGGGGGCTGGCTACACCTTC	CSVGQGAGYTF
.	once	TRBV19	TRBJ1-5	TGTGCCAGTAGTTTGTTACAGGGAAAGGTGTATCAGCCCCAGCATTTT	CASSLLQGKVYQPQHF
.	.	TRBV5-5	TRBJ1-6	TGTGCCAGCAGCCTCGTCCGGGGGCCCCTCCACTTT	CASSLVRGPLHF
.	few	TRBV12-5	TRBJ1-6	TGTGCTAGTGGTACCTCGGGTTCACCCCTCCACTTT	CASGTSGSPLHF